The 28 T cell receptor beta chains reported below all come from one sample, sequenced in a study of T cell changes during pregnancy in multiple sclerosis. The protocol was immunoSEQ multiplex PCR, while the TCRdb copy is restricted to in-frame clones and leaves out a portion. The sample includes about 77,000 clones, roughly 91% of them seen just once. This material consisted of peripheral blood, taken after pregnancy. The receptor set was obtained from a female donor in good health, enrolled as a control in a pregnancy study.

A few counts support this clone. The CDR3 sequence is CAWPGGAGNTIYF. The DNA of the CDR3 is TGTGCCTGGCCAGGGGGCGCGGGAAACACCATATATTTT. The rearrangement links TRBV30 to TRBJ1-3; TRBD1 matches 8 bases. The trim removed 5 bases at V and 4 bases at J, leaving 4 bases unmatched. In germline, CDR1 is GTSNPN, CDR2 SVGIG (reference sequence). The CDR3 runs 13 residues.

The sample holds one count of this clone. V gene TRBV7-9 combines with J gene TRBJ1-3; tentatively, D is TRBD1 (6 bases). The germline V and J ends were trimmed by 1 base and 2 bases, with 15 bases remaining between them. The CDR3 runs 17 residues. Germline V gene sequence: CDR1 SEHNR, CDR2 FQNEAQ (reference sequence). The CDR3 sequence is CASSLGGARGTGNTIYF. CDR3 sequence (DNA): TGTGCCAGCAGCTTAGGAGGGGCGAGGGGGACTGGAAACACCATATATTTT.

The table lists this clone with a count of one. V is TRBV7-2 and J is TRBJ2-5; TRBD2 matches at 8 bases. This CDR3 region has 13 residues. From germline, CDR1 is SGHTA and CDR2 FQGNSA. V gave up 2 bases and J gave up 11 bases; unmatched junction bases: 7. The CDR3 region is CASSLYERGRQYF. The CDR3 DNA is TGTGCCAGCAGCTTATATGAGCGGGGGCGTCAGTACTTC.

CDR3 loop: CSARDTGELFF. CDR3 nucleotides: TGCAGTGCACGGGACACCGGGGAGCTGTTTTTT. The chain joins TRBV20-1 to TRBJ2-2, with D uncertain. The CDR3 sequence is 11 residues long. The V and J ends lost 6 bases and 3 bases respectively, with 5 bases between them. CDR1 and CDR2 from the germline V gene are DFQATT and SNEGSKA (reference sequence).

This clone was seen only once. The CDR3 region is CASSSGTSGEPYNEQFF. In DNA, the CDR3 is TGTGCCAGCAGCTCCGGCACTAGCGGGGAACCCTACAATGAGCAGTTCTTC. The chain combines TRBV7-2 with TRBJ2-1; 10 positions match TRBD2. Unmatched junction bases numbered 8, after V lost 4 bases and J lost 2 bases. The CDR3 is 17 residues long. Germline V gene data show CDR1 as SGHTA and CDR2 as FQGNSA.

The V gene is TRBV5-6, the J gene TRBJ2-7; D remains unclear. The CDR3 has 12 residues. V lost 1 base and J lost 2, with 4 bases in between. Germline lookup yields CDR1 SGHDT and CDR2 YYEEEE. The CDR3 is CASSLQAYEQYF. The CDR3 DNA sequence: TGTGCCAGCAGCTTGCAGGCCTACGAGCAGTACTTC. Full variable domain (outside the CDR3, taken from reference TRBV5-6 and TRBJ2-7): DAGVTQSPTHLIKTRGQQVTLRCSPKSGHDTVSWYQQALGQGPQFIFQYYEEEERQRGNFPDRFSGHQFPNYSSELNVNALLLGDSALYLCASSLQAYEQYFGPGTRLTVT.

This clone was detected once. V gene TRBV30 combines with J gene TRBJ2-3, with 12 bases matching TRBD2. CDR1 is GTSNPN, CDR2 SVGIG, per germline (reference sequence). The V and J ends lost 4 bases and 4 bases, in that order; junction bases with no gene match: 6. This CDR3 is 15 amino acids long. This CDR3 is CAWNSSGGGSDTQYF. The CDR3, as DNA: TGTGCCTGGAATTCTAGCGGGGGGGGGTCAGATACGCAGTATTTT.

This sequence joins TRBV7-3 and TRBJ2-2; tentatively, D is TRBD2 (6 bases). The germline CDR1 and CDR2 sequences are SGHTA and FQGTGA. The ends were cut back, 5 bases at V and 5 bases at J, with 12 bases in the middle. This CDR3 comprises 14 residues. The CDR3 spells CASSTRAGTGELFF. CDR3 DNA sequence: TGTGCCAGCAGCACCCGGGCGGGGACCGGGGAGCTGTTTTTT.

This chain links TRBV7-9 with TRBJ2-5; 12 bases match TRBD2. The CDR3 loop spans 16 amino acids. Germline assignment: CDR1 SEHNR and CDR2 FQNEAQ (reference sequence). Trimming cost V 4 bases and J 0 bases; bases outside gene matches: 3. In DNA form, the CDR3 reads TGTGCCAGCAGCTGGGGACTAGCGGGTAACCAAGAGACCCAGTACTTC. It translates to CASSWGLAGNQETQYF. Full variable domain (missing parts from reference TRBV7-9 and TRBJ2-5): DTGVSQNPRHKITKRGQNVTFRCDPISEHNRLYWYRQTLGQGPEFLTYFQNEAQLEKSRLLSDRFSAERPKGSFSTLEIQRTEQGDSAMYLCASSWGLAGNQETQYFGPGTRLLVL.

This clone appeared once. This chain links TRBV10-3 with TRBJ2-7; D perhaps matches TRBD2 (5 bases). This CDR3 is built from 13 residues. Germline CDR1 and CDR2: ENHRY and SYGVKD. V was trimmed by 4 bases and J by 7 bases, leaving 14 bases between them. The CDR3 sequence: CAISGHEGPEQYF. The CDR3 DNA reads as TGTGCCATCAGTGGTCATGAGGGTCCAGAGCAGTACTTC.

The gene calls are TRBV30 and TRBJ2-2, with a tentative D call TRBD1 (5 bases). Germline values: CDR1 GTSNPN, CDR2 SVGIG (reference sequence). Trimming shortened V by 0 bases and J by 5 bases, and 10 bases separated the two germline ends. The CDR3 sequence is 14 residues long. CDR3 nucleotide sequence: TGTGCCTGGAGTGTAGGTCAGGGTACCGGGGAGCTGTTTTTT. Translated, it gives CAWSVGQGTGELFF.

DNA for the CDR3: TGTGCCAGCAGCTTTACAGGGAACACTGAAGCTTTCTTT. This codes for CASSFTGNTEAFF. The chain is built from TRBV7-3 and TRBJ1-1; a weak D match, TRBD1 (5 bases). CDR3 size: 13 residues. The germline gives CDR1 SGHTA, CDR2 FQGTGA. V lost 3 bases and J 1 base, leaving 6 bases between the germline ends.

V gene TRBV6-5 combines with J gene TRBJ1-5, with a weak D call TRBD1 (5 bases). Germline V lookup: CDR1 MNHEY, CDR2 SVGAGI. Trimming took 5 bases from V and 4 from J, leaving 6 bases between them. This CDR3 region has 12 residues. The CDR3 loop reads CASSPGNQPQHF. The CDR3, as DNA: TGTGCCAGCAGTCCAGGGAATCAGCCCCAGCATTTT.

The chain uses TRBV11-3 and TRBJ2-3; the match to TRBD2 covers 7 bases. With 5 bases clipped from V and 0 bases from J, the junction kept 8 bases outside the gene matches. This CDR3 contains 16 residues. The germline V gene has CDR1 SGHNT and CDR2 YENEEA. The CDR3 region has the DNA TGTGCCAGCAGCCCCGTCTCGGGAGGTAGCACAGATACGCAGTATTTT. Protein sequence: CASSPVSGGSTDTQYF.

The chain is built from TRBV18 and TRBJ2-5, with 7 bases identical to TRBD2. Germline V gene sequence: CDR1 KGHSH, CDR2 LQKENI. V gave up 1 base and J gave up 1 base; unmatched junction bases: 3. This CDR3 has 15 residues. The CDR3 nucleotides read TGTGCCAGCTCACCACGTCTAGCGGTCCAAGAGACCCAGTACTTC. This encodes CASSPRLAVQETQYF.

The chain links TRBV7-8 to TRBJ2-7; possible D gene TRBD2, 6 bases. The V end was cut by 3 bases, the J end by 1 base, with 10 bases between. CDR3 length: 14 amino acids. Germline V gives CDR1 SGHVS, CDR2 FQNEAQ. The CDR3: CASSFQGGSYEQYF. DNA for the CDR3: TGTGCCAGCAGCTTTCAGGGAGGTTCCTACGAGCAGTACTTC.

This clone was found once. The J gene is TRBJ2-5, the V gene TRBV18, with 9 bases matching TRBD2. The V and J ends lost 5 bases and 4 bases, in that order; junction bases with no gene match: 5. Germline values: CDR1 KGHSH, CDR2 LQKENI. The CDR3 totals 14 residues. CDR3 protein: CASSGGGAGETQYF. Written as DNA, the CDR3 is TGTGCCAGCTCAGGCGGGGGGGCCGGAGAGACCCAGTACTTC.

The chain links TRBV30 to TRBJ2-5; 7 nucleotides match TRBD2. Germline V gene data show CDR1 as GTSNPN and CDR2 as SVGIG (reference sequence). The length of the CDR3 is 13 residues. Trimming cost V 5 bases and J 9 bases; bases outside gene matches: 12. The CDR3 here is CAWGAGPSRPQYF. The CDR3 coding sequence is TGTGCCTGGGGAGCGGGGCCCTCCCGGCCCCAGTACTTC.

This sequence joins TRBV9 and TRBJ2-3, with 8 bases matching TRBD1. Germline CDR1 is SGDLS and CDR2 is YYNGEE. V shed 4 bases and J 8 bases; nucleotides not matched to a gene: 12. The CDR3 contains 15 residues. The CDR3 sequence is CASSSRPGGAATQYF. DNA for the CDR3: TGTGCCAGCAGCTCCAGACCAGGGGGCGCGGCTACGCAGTATTTT. Full variable domain (remainder filled in from reference TRBV9 and TRBJ2-3): DSGVTQTPKHLITATGQRVTLRCSPRSGDLSVYWYQQSLDQGLQFLIQYYNGEERAKGNILERFSAQQFPDLHSELNLSSLELGDSALYFCASSSRPGGAATQYFGPGTRLTVL.

This CDR3 is CASSLDWTGGDGYTF. In nucleotides, the CDR3 is TGTGCCAGCAGCTTAGATTGGACAGGGGGCGATGGCTACACCTTC. The rearrangement links TRBV7-9 to TRBJ1-2; the match to TRBD1 covers 11 bases. From germline, CDR1 is SEHNR and CDR2 FQNEAQ (reference sequence). This CDR3 region has 15 residues. Trimming took 1 base from V and 6 from J; bases not matched to a gene: 4.

This rearrangement joins TRBV29-1 to TRBJ2-6, with 7 bases aligning to TRBD1. CDR3 length: 15 amino acids. Losses at the gene ends were 5 bases for V and 2 bases for J; bases not matched to a gene: 6. Germline V gives CDR1 SQVTM, CDR2 ANQGSEA. Here the CDR3 DNA reads TGCAGCGTTAAGACAGGGTTTACTGGGGCCAACGTCCTGACTTTC. Amino acid sequence: CSVKTGFTGANVLTF.

V usage is TRBV7-3 and J usage is TRBJ2-1, with 8 bases that match TRBD2. The CDR3 is 18 residues long. The V gene's germline CDR1 is SGHTA and CDR2 FQGTGA. The V gene end was trimmed by 0 bases and the J gene end by 0 bases; junction bases not matched to a gene: 7. The CDR3: CASSLTGGSGSSYNEQFF. The CDR3, as DNA: TGTGCCAGCAGCTTAACGGGCGGGAGCGGGAGCTCCTACAATGAGCAGTTCTTC.

The V and J genes are TRBV19 and TRBJ1-1; 7 positions agree with TRBD1. Germline V CDR1 and CDR2: LNHDA, SQIVND (reference sequence). This CDR3 comprises 17 residues. Trimming cost V 0 bases and J 2 bases; bases outside gene matches: 9. The CDR3 is CASSIDPNRGRNTEAFF. CDR3 nucleotide sequence: TGTGCCAGTAGTATAGATCCGAACAGGGGCCGTAACACTGAAGCTTTCTTT.

This chain uses TRBV7-2 with TRBJ1-1; tentative D call: TRBD1 (6 bases). Germline V gene sequence: CDR1 SGHTA, CDR2 FQGNSA. The CDR3 is made up of 15 amino acids. The V end lost 5 bases, the J end lost 1 base, and 14 bases lay between the germline ends. CDR3: CASSPTRDKNTEAFF. The CDR3 nucleotides read TGTGCCAGCAGCCCGACCCGGGACAAGAACACTGAAGCTTTCTTT.

The gene calls are TRBV27 and TRBJ1-3; 8 bases align to TRBD1. V shed 4 bases and J 2 bases; nucleotides not matched to a gene: 13. CDR1 is MNHEY and CDR2 is SMNVEV in the germline V gene (reference sequence). The CDR3 runs to 18 residues. The CDR3 DNA sequence: TGTGCCAGCAGTTCCCTCCGGACAGGGCGGTACGCTGGAAACACCATATATTTT. Translated: CASSSLRTGRYAGNTIYF.

V and J are TRBV19 and TRBJ2-1, with 8 bases aligning to TRBD1. The CDR3 covers 15 residues. V lost 9 bases to trimming and J lost 10 bases; unmatched junction nucleotides: 17. CDR1 is LNHDA, CDR2 SQIVND, per germline (reference sequence). The CDR3: CASRGNRGDGREQFF. CDR3 bases: TGTGCCAGCAGAGGGAACAGGGGGGACGGCCGGGAGCAGTTCTTC.

This chain links TRBV4-3 with TRBJ2-1; D is possibly TRBD2 (6 bases). Between the trimmed V and J ends, which lost 4 bases and 3 bases, there was a span of 13 bases. The germline gives CDR1 LGHNA, CDR2 YSLEER. The CDR3 covers 15 residues. CDR3 nucleotides: TGCGCCAGCAGCCTGGGGGGTTCCCTCTACAATGAGCAGTTCTTC. Amino acid sequence: CASSLGGSLYNEQFF.

This clone was seen once. This sample also contains other DNA sequences that code for the same CDR3. This chain connects TRBV6-4 to TRBJ1-1; TRBD1 matches 11 bases. This CDR3 has 14 amino acids. CDR1 and CDR2 (germline): MRHNA, SNTAGT. V lost 2 bases to trimming and J lost 5 bases; unmatched junction nucleotides: 1. The CDR3 DNA sequence: TGTGCCAGCAGTGACGGGACAGGGGGGACTGAAGCTTTCTTT. It encodes CASSDGTGGTEAFF.